Listed below are T cell receptor beta chains from one sample, sequenced in a study of cytomegalovirus exposure and HLA in healthy donors. Sequencing used immunoSEQ multiplex PCR; TCRdb keeps in-frame clones, though not all of them. The profile shows more than 100,000 clones, approximately 80% of them singletons. The sequencing sample was made of PBMCs. The receptors here all came from a man in his fifties or sixties in good health and CMV-seronegative. Both conserved end residues are part of each CDR3. The D gene is left open where the match is weak. Where a row states a size, it is once, few, many or the class of an expanded clone; other rows omit it.

clone size | D gene | J gene | V gene | CDR3 protein | CDR3 DNA
NA | NA | TRBJ1-2 | TRBV6-5 | CASGAVGIKEGYTF | TGTGCCAGCGGGGCCGTGGGGATAAAAGAGGGCTACACCTTC
NA | NA | TRBJ2-5 | TRBV18 | CASSPPARKETQYF | TGTGCCAGCTCACCACCGGCCAGAAAAGAGACCCAGTACTTC
once | TRBD1 | TRBJ2-7 | TRBV28 | CASHGQGAFYEQYF | TGTGCCAGCCACGGACAGGGGGCGTTCTACGAGCAGTACTTC
NA | NA | TRBJ2-2 | TRBV28 | CASSQITGELFF | TGTGCCAGCAGTCAGATCACCGGGGAGCTGTTTTTT
NA | NA | TRBJ1-5 | TRBV4-3 | CASSQEWGRDQPQHF | TGCGCCAGCAGCCAAGAGTGGGGCAGGGATCAGCCCCAGCATTTT
NA | NA | TRBJ2-1 | TRBV30 | CAWINTGAEQFF | TGTGCCTGGATCAACACGGGAGCTGAGCAGTTCTTC
NA | TRBD1 | TRBJ1-2 | TRBV5-1 | CASSLDGTDYGYTF | TGCGCCAGCAGCTTGGATGGGACAGACTATGGCTACACCTTC
NA | TRBD1 | TRBJ2-5 | TRBV29-1 | CSVEEKGTGGRETQYF | TGCAGCGTTGAAGAAAAGGGGACAGGGGGCAGAGAGACCCAGTACTTC
NA | NA | TRBJ1-1 | TRBV7-9 | CASSRQSTEAFF | TGTGCCAGCAGCCGACAGTCCACTGAAGCTTTCTTT
NA | TRBD1 | TRBJ1-2 | TRBV30 | CAWSRQGALGSGYTF | TGTGCCTGGAGTCGACAGGGGGCGCTGGGTTCGGGCTACACCTTC